A selection of T cell receptor beta chains follows, all from one sample in a study of shared clonotypes between healthy human individuals. Generated by immunoSEQ multiplex PCR, the TCRdb table keeps only in-frame clones and is missing some. The table includes hundreds of thousands of clones, roughly four fifths detected once. The specimen sequenced was PBMCs. The source of these receptors is a woman aged 40-49 years in good health. Some clones in this sample may be carry-over from other donors' samples. Each CDR3 is given with its conserved first and last residue. A D gene is named only where the DNA matches it firmly. Size is stated for part of the rows, as once, few or many counts, or as a class when the clone is expanded.

NA	NA	TRBJ1-2	TRBV29-1	13	TGCAGCGTTGGTCAGGAACGGGACTATGGCTACACCTTC	CSVGQERDYGYTF
NA	TRBD1	TRBJ1-2	TRBV28	15	TGTGCCAGCAGCCTAGGGACAGGGACTATCTATGGCTACACCTTC	CASSLGTGTIYGYTF
NA	NA	TRBJ1-3	TRBV19	12	TGTGCCAGCGAGACCCCTGGAAACACCATATATTTT	CASETPGNTIYF
few	NA	TRBJ2-7	TRBV2	14	TGTGCCAGCAGTGATCAGGGTTTGGTATACGAGCAGTACTTC	CASSDQGLVYEQYF
NA	TRBD2	TRBJ2-3	TRBV7-2	14	TGTGCCAGCAGCGTCAGCGGGAACACAGATACGCAGTATTTT	CASSVSGNTDTQYF
NA	NA	TRBJ2-7	TRBV28	13	TGTGCCAGCAGAATACCGGACAGCTACGAGCAGTACTTC	CASRIPDSYEQYF
NA	TRBD2	TRBJ2-1	TRBV7-9	14	TGTGCCAGCAGCCGGACTAGCGGGAGCCTTGAGCAGTTCTTC	CASSRTSGSLEQFF
NA	TRBD2	TRBJ2-7	TRBV19	13	TGTGCCAGTAGTATCCAGGCGGGAGGCGAGCAGTACTTC	CASSIQAGGEQYF
NA	NA	TRBJ1-2	TRBV2	11	TGTGCCAGCAGTGCGAGGACCCACCCACCCTTC	CASSARTHPPF
once	NA	TRBJ2-3	TRBV11-2	14	TGTGCCAGCAGCTTTGGGACCGGCACAGATACGCAGTATTTT	CASSFGTGTDTQYF
NA	NA	TRBJ2-7	TRBV7-8	14	TGTGCCAGCAGCTTACGCTCGGGCCCCTACGGGCAGTACTTC	CASSLRSGPYGQYF
NA	TRBD1	TRBJ1-4	TRBV28	13	TGTGCCAGCAGTGAAGGACAGGCACCAAAACTGTTTTTT	CASSEGQAPKLFF
NA	TRBD2	TRBJ2-3	TRBV18	17	TGTGCCAGCTCACCCCCCGGGTCTAGCGGGACGACAGATACGCAGTATTTT	CASSPPGSSGTTDTQYF
few	TRBD1	TRBJ2-7	TRBV6-6	13	TGTGCCAGCAGTCCCGGGACAGCCTACGAGCAGTACTTC	CASSPGTAYEQYF
NA	TRBD1	TRBJ2-7	TRBV5-1	16	TGCGCCAGCAGCTTGGCCGACAGGGCCGCCTCCTACGAGCAGTACTTC	CASSLADRAASYEQYF
NA	TRBD1	TRBJ2-3	TRBV19	15	TGTGCCAGTAGTACTTGGACAGGGGTTATAGATACGCAGTATTTT	CASSTWTGVIDTQYF
few	TRBD2	TRBJ2-3	TRBV9	14	TGTGCCAGCAGCGTACTAGCGGGAGTGGATACGCAGTATTTT	CASSVLAGVDTQYF